These 30 T cell receptor beta chains were all obtained from the same sample, sequenced in a study of OX40 agonist ivuxolimab in advanced cancers. Produced via immunoSEQ multiplex PCR; TCRdb's table is partial and in-frame only. The sample includes about 80,000 clones, 87% of them seen just once. Material: CD4+ or CD8+ T cells sorted from blood, obtained in a trial of the OX40 agonist ivuxolimab. The receptors shown here come from an adult with an advanced solid tumor such as melanoma, head and neck, liver or kidney cancer.

The chain links TRBV5-6 to TRBJ1-2; D gene unclear. The V and J ends lost 5 bases and 2 bases respectively, with 10 bases between them. CDR1 is SGHDT and CDR2 is YYEEEE in the germline V gene. The length of the CDR3 is 13 residues. This CDR3 is CASSFLINYGYTF. The CDR3 DNA reads TGTGCCAGCAGTTTTTTGATAAACTATGGCTACACCTTC.

This chain joins TRBV6-5 and TRBJ1-2; TRBD1 might be the D (6 bases). Germline CDR1 MNHEY, CDR2 SVGAGI. CDR3 length: 14 amino acids. Trimming shortened V by 2 bases and J by 11 bases, and 18 bases separated the two germline ends. CDR3 nucleotides: TGTGCCAGCAGTTACCGTTGGAACAGGGAGATTTACACCTTC. It encodes CASSYRWNREIYTF.

The V gene is TRBV9, the J gene TRBJ2-2; TRBD1 matches at 7 bases. The germline V gene has CDR1 SGDLS and CDR2 YYNGEE. This CDR3 region has 14 residues. Unmatched junction bases numbered 6, after V lost 4 bases and J lost 6 bases. CDR3 in DNA: TGTGCCAGCAGCCCAGGGACAGCTCCCGGGGAGCTGTTTTTT. Amino acids: CASSPGTAPGELFF.

The chain links TRBV30 to TRBJ2-5; D may be TRBD2 (6 bases). This CDR3 is 14 amino acids long. CDR1 is GTSNPN and CDR2 is SVGIG in the germline V gene (reference sequence). V lost 0 bases and J lost 4, with 12 bases in between. The CDR3 sequence: CAWSVQGGRETQYF. CDR3 DNA: TGTGCCTGGAGTGTCCAGGGAGGTAGAGAGACCCAGTACTTC.

Of note for this clone: Compared with germline, one end of the junction differs, possibly owing to a read error. The CDR3 protein is CASSDLVNSEAFF. CDR3 DNA: TGCGCCAGCAGCGACCTCGTCAACAGTGAAGCTTTCTTT. The J gene is TRBJ1-1, the V gene TRBV5-1; D gene unclear. Germline V gene data show CDR1 as SGHRS and CDR2 as YFSETQ. The CDR3 runs 13 residues.

This rearrangement joins TRBV9 to TRBJ1-4; D uncertain. The V gene lost 0 bases and the J gene lost 3 bases, with 6 bases spanning the gap. Germline V gene sequence: CDR1 SGDLS, CDR2 YYNGEE. The CDR3 consists of 14 residues. The CDR3 reads CASSVGSANEKLFF. CDR3 DNA sequence: TGTGCCAGCAGCGTAGGTTCAGCTAATGAAAAACTGTTTTTT.

The chain is built from TRBV7-9 and TRBJ1-4, with a tentative D call TRBD1 (5 bases). CDR1 and CDR2 (germline): SEHNR, FQNEAQ (reference sequence). The CDR3 has 15 residues. With 5 bases removed from V and 8 bases from J, the gap between germline ends came to 18 bases. Written as DNA, the CDR3 is TGTGCCAGCAGCCCCTCCGGGGGGTACGAAGAAAAACTGTTTTTT. Translated: CASSPSGGYEEKLFF.

This chain joins TRBV11-2 and TRBJ1-5, with 7 bases matching TRBD1. The CDR3 extends over 15 amino acids. Germline trimming cut 0 bases from V and 3 bases from J; bases unmatched to any gene: 2. CDR1 and CDR2 (germline): SGHAT, FQNNGV. Here the CDR3 reads CASSLEDRPNQPQHF. The CDR3 DNA reads TGTGCCAGCAGCTTAGAGGACAGGCCCAATCAGCCCCAGCATTTT.

The count of this clone is one. The V gene is TRBV6-1, the J gene TRBJ1-2; 12 nucleotides match TRBD1. With 3 bases clipped from V and 7 bases from J, the junction kept 9 bases outside the gene matches. The CDR3 totals 16 residues. Germline V CDR1 and CDR2: MNHNS, SASEGT. CDR3 DNA: TGTGCCAGCAGTGACCCGGGACAGGGGGCAGCTGGTGGCTACACCTTC. Translation: CASSDPGQGAAGGYTF.

The CDR3: CASTDGQYF. CDR3 DNA: TGTGCCAGTACTGACGGGCAGTACTTC. This chain links TRBV21-1 with TRBJ2-7. TRBV21-1 is a pseudogene locus. The CDR3 has 9 residues.

This clone was seen only a few times. This chain connects TRBV27 to TRBJ1-4; D remains ambiguous. V dropped 7 bases and J dropped 7 bases, with 19 bases sitting between them. The CDR3 has 15 residues. Germline V gene sequence: CDR1 MNHEY, CDR2 SMNVEV (reference sequence). The CDR3 DNA is TGTGCCAGCACCCCGCGAGGGAGAGTTGGTGAAAAACTGTTTTTT. This codes for CASTPRGRVGEKLFF.

The rearrangement uses TRBV5-6 and TRBJ1-2; TRBD1 is a possible D gene (5 bases). V lost 2 bases and J 8 bases, leaving 13 bases between the germline ends. The CDR3 extends over 13 amino acids. Germline lookup yields CDR1 SGHDT and CDR2 YYEEEE. The CDR3 loop reads CASSLPGEDGYTF. CDR3 nucleotides: TGTGCCAGCAGCTTACCGGGGGAAGACGGCTACACCTTC. Based on the CDR3 plus reference TRBV5-6 and TRBJ1-2, the full variable domain is DAGVTQSPTHLIKTRGQQVTLRCSPKSGHDTVSWYQQALGQGPQFIFQYYEEEERQRGNFPDRFSGHQFPNYSSELNVNALLLGDSALYLCASSLPGEDGYTFGSGTRLTVV.

This clone was seen a few times. The chain links TRBV27 to TRBJ1-2; D unresolved. V shed 3 bases and J shed 5 bases, with 13 bases lying between them. The germline CDR1 and CDR2 sequences are MNHEY and SMNVEV (reference sequence). The CDR3 length is 14 residues. CDR3 DNA sequence: TGTGCCAGCAGTTTTGACGGAGGATTTTATGGCTACACCTTC. It codes for CASSFDGGFYGYTF.

The CDR3 protein is CASSSTVNPGGAGETQYF. The CDR3 DNA follows: TGTGCCAGCAGCTCGACAGTTAACCCCGGGGGGGCGGGAGAGACCCAGTACTTC. This rearrangement joins TRBV11-2 to TRBJ2-5, with 8 bases lining up with TRBD2. In germline, CDR1 is SGHAT, CDR2 FQNNGV. The CDR3 sequence is 18 residues long. Trimming removed 4 bases from V and 4 bases from J; junction bases left unmatched: 17.

This clone appeared a few times. The chain uses TRBV19 and TRBJ2-2, with TRBD1 identical over 11 bases. V lost 5 bases and J lost 4; bases outside the gene matches: 6. CDR1 LNHDA and CDR2 SQIVND come from the germline V gene (reference sequence). This CDR3 has 16 residues. CDR3 sequence (DNA): TGTGCCAGTAGTTCTGCCGGGACAGGGGGCACCGGGGAGCTGTTTTTT. This sequence encodes CASSSAGTGGTGELFF. The full variable domain, its missing parts supplied by reference TRBV19 and TRBJ2-2, is DGGITQSPKYLFRKEGQNVTLSCEQNLNHDAMYWYRQDPGQGLRLIYYSQIVNDFQKGDIAEGYSVSREKKESFPLTVTSAQKNPTAFYLCASSSAGTGGTGELFFGEGSRLTVL.

This chain uses TRBV4-3 with TRBJ2-1, with no clear D. The CDR3 runs to 14 residues. V shed 1 base and J shed 6 bases, with 10 bases lying between them. Germline loops: CDR1 LGHNA, CDR2 YSLEER. CDR3 nucleotides: TGCGCCAGCAGCCAAGGAGCAGTAAGCAATGAGCAGTTCTTC. Its translation: CASSQGAVSNEQFF.

The rearrangement joins TRBV6-1 to TRBJ1-1, with TRBD1 identical over 7 bases. Germline V gene sequence: CDR1 MNHNS, CDR2 SASEGT. CDR3 length equals 13 residues. The junction had 7 bases not matched to a gene; V was cut back by 7 bases and J by 5 bases. CDR3 bases: TGTGCCAGCAAGCTAACAGGGGCGACTGAAGCTTTCTTT. Amino acids: CASKLTGATEAFF.

The chain recombines TRBV10-3 with TRBJ2-1; D perhaps matches TRBD1 (6 bases). V was clipped by 6 bases and J by 10 bases, with 13 bases between them. This CDR3 comprises 12 residues. CDR1 and CDR2 from the germline V gene are ENHRY and SYGVKD. The CDR3 reads CAISATGTEQFF. The CDR3 DNA reads as TGTGCCATCAGCGCCACAGGGACCGAGCAGTTCTTC.

The chain combines TRBV5-1 with TRBJ1-6; 7 nucleotides agree with TRBD1. Germline loops: CDR1 SGHRS, CDR2 YFSETQ. The CDR3 has 15 residues. V was clipped by 4 bases and J by 4 bases; unmatched bases: 5. CDR3 in amino acids: CASSHGQVYNSPLHF. For the CDR3, the DNA is TGCGCCAGCAGCCACGGACAGGTGTATAATTCACCCCTCCACTTT.

The chain uses TRBV21-1 and TRBJ2-2; the table assigns TRBD2, which was not confirmed against the DNA. TRBV21-1 is tagged as a pseudogene. This CDR3 spans 16 amino acids. The CDR3 nucleotides are TGTGCCAGCGAACTAGCGGGGGGGCCTGACACCGGGGAGCTGTTTTTT. It translates to CASELAGGPDTGELFF.

The genes are TRBV5-5 and TRBJ1-6, with a weak D call TRBD1 (5 bases). The germline gives CDR1 SGHKS, CDR2 YYEKEE (reference sequence). CDR3 size: 14 residues. With 1 base removed from V and 5 bases from J, the gap between germline ends came to 7 bases. The CDR3 DNA sequence: TGTGCCAGCAGCTTGCAAGGGGATAATTCACCCCTCCACTTT. This codes for CASSLQGDNSPLHF.

The V and J genes are TRBV7-9 and TRBJ1-2; 7 bases map to TRBD1. Germline V gene sequence: CDR1 SEHNR, CDR2 FQNEAQ (reference sequence). Trimming removed 5 bases from V and 1 base from J; junction bases left unmatched: 4. This CDR3 spans 14 amino acids. This CDR3 reads CASSRDRHNYGYTF. The DNA of the CDR3 is TGTGCCAGCAGCCGGGACAGACATAACTATGGCTACACCTTC. The variable domain in full, completed from reference TRBV7-9 and TRBJ1-2, reads DTGVSQNPRHKITKRGQNVTFRCDPISEHNRLYWYRQTLGQGPEFLTYFQNEAQLEKSRLLSDRFSAERPKGSFSTLEIQRTEQGDSAMYLCASSRDRHNYGYTFGSGTRLTVV.

The CDR3 DNA is TGTGCCTGGAATGAGCGGGCGGGGCAGTTCTTC. Protein: CAWNERAGQFF. V and J are TRBV30 and TRBJ2-1; possibly TRBD2 for D (6 bases). The CDR3 sequence is 11 residues long. CDR1 is GTSNPN, CDR2 SVGIG, per germline (reference sequence). V lost 4 bases to trimming and J lost 12 bases, with 13 bases between them.

In nucleotides, the CDR3 is TGTGCCAGCAGTTACTTGGTGGGCACTGAAGCTTTCTTT. Translation: CASSYLVGTEAFF. The V gene is TRBV6-5, the J gene TRBJ1-1, with no clear D. Trimming took off 1 base at V and 4 bases at J, with 7 bases between the two ends. Germline CDR1 reads MNHEY; CDR2 reads SVGAGI. The CDR3 consists of 13 residues.

The chain joins TRBV6-1 to TRBJ1-5, with D possibly matching TRBD1 (6 bases). Germline CDR1 reads MNHNS; CDR2 reads SASEGT. CDR3 length equals 14 residues. DNA of the CDR3: TGTGCAACCTTGTGGGGGCGCAGCAATCAGCCCCAGCATTTT. Its translation is CATLWGRSNQPQHF.

This clone came up a few times. The chain couples TRBV28 to TRBJ1-2; 12 bases agree with TRBD1. V lost 5 bases to trimming and J lost 3 bases; unmatched junction nucleotides: 10. The CDR3 is 17 residues long. The germline CDR1 and CDR2 sequences are MDHEN and SYDVKM. CDR3 in amino acids: CASSLGQGAARDYGYTF. The DNA for the CDR3 is TGTGCCAGCAGTCTGGGACAGGGGGCTGCGAGAGACTATGGCTACACCTTC.

The J gene is TRBJ1-2, the V gene TRBV6-6; tentatively, D is TRBD1 (6 bases). CDR3 length: 12 amino acids. Germline lookup yields CDR1 MNHNY and CDR2 SVGAGI (reference sequence). The V and J ends lost 6 bases and 8 bases respectively, with 13 bases between them. The CDR3 DNA follows: TGTGCCAGCAGCCGGAACAGGGACGGCTACACCTTC. This gives the protein CASSRNRDGYTF.

V is TRBV30 and J is TRBJ2-7; D remains unclear. The CDR3 contains 12 residues. The germline V gene has CDR1 GTSNPN and CDR2 SVGIG (reference sequence). The germline V and J ends were trimmed by 1 base and 6 bases, with 10 bases remaining between them. CDR3 DNA sequence: TGTGCCTGGAGTGACGACGCACTCGAGCAGTACTTC. Translation gives CAWSDDALEQYF.

The chain couples TRBV11-1 to TRBJ2-3; 9 bases map to TRBD1. The CDR3 totals 16 residues. V lost 5 bases and J lost 2; bases outside the gene matches: 8. Germline lookup yields CDR1 SGHAT and CDR2 FQDESV (reference sequence). The CDR3 loop is CASSRSWTGDTDTQYF. CDR3 bases: TGTGCCAGCAGCCGATCCTGGACAGGGGACACAGATACGCAGTATTTT.

This clone was counted only a few times. The rearrangement uses TRBV19 and TRBJ1-1; 8 nucleotides line up with TRBD1. V gave up 3 bases and J gave up 4 bases; unmatched junction bases: 7. This CDR3 is built from 15 residues. Germline CDR1 and CDR2: LNHDA and SQIVND (reference sequence). CDR3: CASSIYDRGGTEAFF. The CDR3 DNA sequence: TGTGCCAGTAGTATTTACGACAGGGGTGGCACTGAAGCTTTCTTT. The variable domain in full, completed from reference TRBV19 and TRBJ1-1, reads DGGITQSPKYLFRKEGQNVTLSCEQNLNHDAMYWYRQDPGQGLRLIYYSQIVNDFQKGDIAEGYSVSREKKESFPLTVTSAQKNPTAFYLCASSIYDRGGTEAFFGQGTRLTVV.